This T cell receptor (beta chain) was sequenced in a study of shared clonotypes between healthy human individuals (dated by TCRdb to 2020 to 2022). Background on the whole study: The cohort comprised a couple of women and a few men aged 18 to 49 years. Leukapheresis yielded between about 0.9 and 10 billion PBMCs per donor. Different laboratories and diverse techniques were used to prepare libraries and sequence TCR repertoires, to increase sequencing depth and limit assay-specific biases. The study deeply sequenced blood TCR repertoires of about five healthy adults to estimate repertoire size and the extent of clonotype sharing between individuals. For each donor, three plates each were used for CD4 naive and CD4 memory, two plates were used for CD8 naive, and one plate was used for CD8 memory. Points the paper makes about the study in general: Naive subsets generally had larger estimated clonotype richness than memory subsets did. Sampling was limited to blood, and TCR repertoires in tissue likely differ from TCR repertoires in blood. The small number of donors limited the genetic and exposure-history diversity represented. When four donors were compared, the shared fraction of clonotypes was about 5% for naive CD4, around 3.6% for naive CD8, 2.3% for memory CD4, and around 0.4% for memory CD8. Higher generation probabilities were observed for clonotypes shared by all four sorted-subset donors than for non-shared clonotypes. Pairwise subsampling led to the expectation that sequencing depth would affect the degree of clonotype sharing among donors. Even with the large sequencing depth, rarefaction of the sorted-subset datasets indicated that sequencing was incomplete.

A remark on this clone: This receptor's antigen is unknown. No qualities accompany the bases; no much larger clone lies one base away.

V is pruned by 5 bases and J by 10 bases, leaving 6 bases of the junction without a gene match. CDR1 SEHNR and CDR2 FQNEAQ are derived from the germline V gene (reference sequence). The CDR3 covers 13 residues, taking in both the cysteine and the phenylalanine. Only the CDR3 region is kept as DNA, spanning 39 bases read in frame from base 1. TCR CDR3 regions were amplified from genomic DNA by multiplex PCR using the deep immunoSEQ assay. Extracted genomic DNA from each cell subset was distributed evenly across all wells of several immunoSEQ 96-well plates, and each plate was treated as a replicate. For sorted subsets, around 200 ng genomic DNA, equal to 25,000 to 35,000 T cell genomes, was loaded into each replicate PCR. Purified libraries were quantified with a Qubit 3.0 fluorometer, sized on a Bioanalyzer 2100, and re-quantified with the KAPA Library Quantification kit. Every immunoSEQ 96-well plate was sequenced on a separate single-read 150-cycle Illumina NextSeq 550 flow cell. Concerning the study's data processing: Because only junctional sequences without quality scores were contained in the immunoSEQ output, filtering matching that applied to full-length reads could not be performed. To assign V/J genes and CDR3, sequences were annotated using PyIR, a Python wrapper for IgBLAST v1.9, with IMGT germline references. Reads were filtered out if the reads had weak V/J assignments (E-value above 1e-6), no CDR3, stop codons, out-of-frame junctions, or ambiguous translated residues. V3J clonotypes were defined as sequences sharing the same inferred V gene, J gene, and CDR3 amino acid sequence. Percentage overlap between repertoires was calculated by dividing the number of shared unique clonotypes by the size of the smaller repertoire. RTK rarefaction, the Chao1 estimator, and Recon v2.1 estimates of unobserved clonotypes were used to assess repertoire richness. OLGA was used to compute generation probabilities for all TCRbeta clonotypes that the gDNA method yielded from a handful of donors. TCRdb took this table from immuneACCESS and kept in-frame rearrangements with V and J called. Such tables lack part of the clones; where checked against another copy, unresolved V genes explain under half of the gap, and the rest is unexplained. V and J calls and clone size are those listed in that table; D and trimming were worked out from the DNA. The sample table shows 550,000 to 600,000 clones, and 95% to 98% are seen once. In total, the top ten clones hold 0.3% of the sample.

CD8 naive samples were obtained by positive selection for CCR7 among CD45RO-negative cells, yielding a CD45RA+CCR7+ population from which TemRA cells were excluded. Healthy HIV-negative adults with no recently reported acute infections or vaccinations were included as donors. Every donor was a Caucasian adult residing in Nashville, Tennessee, USA. Blood was obtained by leukapheresis, after which PBMCs were separated by Ficoll-Histopaque density gradient centrifugation and cryopreserved in liquid nitrogen vapor phase. Purity and quantity of every magnetically sorted T cell population were checked by analytical flow cytometry. Each sorted fraction had its genomic DNA isolated and then quantified by UV absorbance on a Nanodrop 2000c.

The TCR originated in a man aged 25 to 40 in good health. The sample was naive CD8+ T cells sorted from blood. The cell subset or site label, as the study defines it: CD45RA+CCR7+. This chain is built from TRBV7-9 and TRBJ2-1; TRBD2 aligns with 9 central bases. CDR3 sequence: CASSRIAGDEQFF. The bases are TGTGCCAGCAGCCGAATAGCGGGAGACGAGCAGTTCTTC.